A single sample gave rise to the 20 T cell receptor beta chains below, sequenced in a study of shared T cell receptors in the human thymus. Generated by immunoSEQ multiplex PCR, the TCRdb table keeps only in-frame clones and is missing some. Of over 650,000 clones listed, 70% to 90% are singletons. The data also belong to a second study, concerning human thymus T cells.

The sequenced sample was thymocytes. The source is a boy in the first two years of life with a congenital heart defect.

V usage is TRBV28 and J usage is TRBJ2-3; D possibly corresponds to TRBD1 (5 bases). V lost 7 bases and J lost 6, with 17 bases in between. Germline-derived CDR1 and CDR2 are MDHEN and SYDVKM. The CDR3 covers 14 residues. The CDR3 region has the DNA TGTGCCAGCACCCTAGACAGTCCCGGGGATACGCAGTATTTT. It specifies CASTLDSPGDTQYF.

V usage is TRBV5-1 and J usage is TRBJ1-5; D possibly corresponds to TRBD1 (6 bases). The CDR3 has 13 amino acids. Germline V lookup: CDR1 SGHRS, CDR2 YFSETQ. Trimming cost V 4 bases and J 6 bases, with 11 bases left between them. The CDR3: CASSLGHVQPQHF. DNA of the CDR3: TGCGCCAGCAGCCTGGGACACGTTCAGCCCCAGCATTTT.

In DNA form, the CDR3 reads TGTGCCAGCAGTCATAGCCCGGGACTAGGCCCCTACGAGCAGTACTTC. Its translation is CASSHSPGLGPYEQYF. The chain is built from TRBV28 and TRBJ2-7; 8 bases agree with TRBD2. Germline V gives CDR1 MDHEN, CDR2 SYDVKM. The V segment lost 5 bases and the J segment 2 bases; nucleotides outside the gene matches: 11. This CDR3 is 16 amino acids long.

This clone was observed once. J is TRBJ2-5 and V is TRBV29-1; tentative D call: TRBD2 (5 bases). Trimming removed 5 bases from V and 9 bases from J, with 19 bases in between. CDR1 SQVTM and CDR2 ANQGSEA come from the germline V gene. The CDR3 length is 13 residues. CDR3 region: CSVFGTGSMPQYF. Here the CDR3 DNA reads TGCAGCGTTTTTGGAACGGGGTCGATGCCCCAGTACTTC.

V gene TRBV4-3 combines with J gene TRBJ1-3; D unresolved. The CDR3 covers 15 residues. The germline V gene encodes CDR1 LGHNA and CDR2 YSLEER. The V and J ends lost 0 bases and 0 bases respectively, with 6 bases between them. CDR3 in amino acids: CASSQDRDSGNTIYF. The DNA for the CDR3 is TGCGCCAGCAGCCAAGATCGGGACTCTGGAAACACCATATATTTT.

V usage is TRBV2 and J usage is TRBJ2-5; TRBD1 aligns across 11 bases. The CDR3 extends over 15 amino acids. Trimming at V came to 6 bases and at J to 2 bases, leaving 5 bases not matched to a gene. Germline V lookup: CDR1 SNHLY, CDR2 FYNNEI. The CDR3 region has the DNA TGTGCCAGCAGACACCGGGACAGGGGGCAAGAGACCCAGTACTTC. It translates to CASRHRDRGQETQYF. Full variable domain (rest looked up from reference TRBV2 and TRBJ2-5): EPEVTQTPSHQVTQMGQEVILRCVPISNHLYFYWYRQILGQKVEFLVSFYNNEISEKSEIFDDQFSVERPDGSNFTLKIRSTKLEDSAMYFCASRHRDRGQETQYFGPGTRLLVL.

The V gene is TRBV4-3, the J gene TRBJ1-5; 7 bases agree with TRBD1. The CDR3 extends over 16 amino acids. V shed 0 bases and J 5 bases; nucleotides not matched to a gene: 7. Germline V gene sequence: CDR1 LGHNA, CDR2 YSLEER. For the CDR3, the DNA is TGCGCCAGCAGCCAAGATAAACAGGGGATCGATCAGCCCCAGCATTTT. This translates into CASSQDKQGIDQPQHF.

The chain uses TRBV29-1 and TRBJ2-7; 8 bases fit TRBD2. Germline assignment: CDR1 SQVTM and CDR2 ANQGSEA. Losses at the gene ends were 4 bases for V and 2 bases for J; bases not matched to a gene: 10. There are 15 residues in the CDR3. The CDR3 sequence: CSVAHGGRPPYEQYF. In DNA form, the CDR3 reads TGCAGCGTTGCCCACGGCGGGAGGCCTCCCTACGAGCAGTACTTC.

CDR3 DNA sequence: TGTGCCAGTAACAACGTTGAGAACACTGAAGCTTTCTTT. Translated: CASNNVENTEAFF. The chain recombines TRBV19 with TRBJ1-1; no reliable D call. The CDR3 covers 13 residues. V was shortened by 7 bases and J by 1 base, with 10 bases between the two germline ends. Per the germline V gene, CDR1 is LNHDA and CDR2 is SQIVND (reference sequence).

The V call is TRBV10-3, the J call TRBJ1-2, with D tentatively TRBD1 (6 bases). Germline V gene data show CDR1 as ENHRY and CDR2 as SYGVKD. V was shortened by 3 bases and J by 8 bases, with 16 bases between the two germline ends. CDR3 length equals 14 residues. As DNA, the CDR3 is TGTGCCATCAGTGACAGGGGAATGGACGGGGGCTACACCTTC. Translation: CAISDRGMDGGYTF.

The gene calls are TRBV11-1 and TRBJ1-2, with 7 bases aligning to TRBD1. Germline V gene sequence: CDR1 SGHAT, CDR2 FQDESV (reference sequence). With 4 bases clipped from V and 4 bases from J, the junction kept 12 bases outside the gene matches. This CDR3 is built from 16 residues. CDR3 coding DNA: TGTGCCAGCAGCTGGGGAGAGACAGGGCGACGCTATGGCTACACCTTC. This gives the protein CASSWGETGRRYGYTF.

This chain joins TRBV9 and TRBJ2-1; 10 nucleotides align to TRBD2. Germline-derived CDR1 and CDR2 are SGDLS and YYNGEE. The CDR3 sequence is 16 residues long. Unmatched junction bases numbered 5, after V lost 0 bases and J lost 5 bases. The CDR3: CASSVGEREGDNEQFF. CDR3 DNA sequence: TGTGCCAGCAGCGTAGGAGAGCGGGAGGGGGACAATGAGCAGTTCTTC.

The chain couples TRBV9 to TRBJ1-2, with D perhaps matching TRBD1 (5 bases). CDR1 SGDLS and CDR2 YYNGEE come from the germline V gene. The CDR3 spans 14 residues. V dropped 1 base and J dropped 2 bases, with 9 bases sitting between them. CDR3 nucleotides: TGTGCCAGCAGCGTATCCAGGGCGAACTATGGCTACACCTTC. Translated, it gives CASSVSRANYGYTF. Full variable domain (outside the CDR3, taken from reference TRBV9 and TRBJ1-2): DSGVTQTPKHLITATGQRVTLRCSPRSGDLSVYWYQQSLDQGLQFLIQYYNGEERAKGNILERFSAQQFPDLHSELNLSSLELGDSALYFCASSVSRANYGYTFGSGTRLTVV.

The chain carries TRBV7-2 and TRBJ1-5, with D unresolved. The V gene's germline CDR1 is SGHTA and CDR2 FQGNSA. CDR3 length: 16 residues. V was trimmed by 1 base and J by 0 bases, leaving 10 bases between them. This CDR3 is CASSLGGGYSNQPQHF. DNA of the CDR3: TGTGCCAGCAGCTTAGGCGGAGGCTATAGCAATCAGCCCCAGCATTTT.

The chain has TRBV28 and TRBJ1-2; the D gene is possibly TRBD1 (5 bases). The CDR3 spans 16 residues. Trimming cost V 3 bases and J 2 bases, with 16 bases left between them. Per germline, CDR1 MDHEN and CDR2 SYDVKM. The CDR3 coding sequence is TGTGCCAGCAGTTTGCGGCAGGGTCCGCCGAACTATGGCTACACCTTC. As protein: CASSLRQGPPNYGYTF.

The chain carries TRBV4-3 and TRBJ1-6; D is unclear. V was trimmed by 0 bases and J by 9 bases, leaving 6 bases between them. This CDR3 spans 13 amino acids. The germline gives CDR1 LGHNA, CDR2 YSLEER. CDR3 in DNA: TGCGCCAGCAGCCAAGATCCAGGTTCACCCCTCCACTTT. The encoded protein is CASSQDPGSPLHF.

The V and J genes are TRBV4-3 and TRBJ2-5, with 9 nucleotides matching TRBD1. The CDR3 is 16 residues long. The J segment lost 3 bases and the V segment lost 3 bases, leaving 8 bases of the junction unmatched. Germline V gene sequence: CDR1 LGHNA, CDR2 YSLEER. The CDR3 DNA follows: TGCGCCAGCAGCCAGATCCCTGGACAGGGGAAAGAGACCCAGTACTTC. Its translation: CASSQIPGQGKETQYF.

Concerning this clone itself: Germline and junction disagree at one end, which may indicate a read error. This same CDR3 is encoded by further DNA sequences in the sample. This chain uses TRBV4-1 with TRBJ1-6; no firm D call. Germline values: CDR1 MGHRA, CDR2 YSYEKL. CDR3 size: 14 residues. Here the CDR3 reads CASSQVGSHSPLHF. CDR3 sequence (DNA): TGCGCCAGCAGCCAAGTGGGCTCACATTCCCCCCTCCACTTT.

CDR3 loop: CASRQQGNTIYF. In DNA, the CDR3 is TGTGCCAGCAGGCAACAGGGAAACACCATATATTTT. The chain has TRBV28 and TRBJ1-3; D not certain. CDR1 is MDHEN, CDR2 SYDVKM, per germline. The CDR3 covers 12 residues. The V end was cut by 6 bases, the J end by 4 bases, with 7 bases between.

This chain uses TRBV13 with TRBJ2-4, with TRBD1 matching 7 bases. V lost 5 bases and J lost 4; bases outside the gene matches: 5. CDR1 PRHDT and CDR2 FYEKMQ come from the germline V gene (reference sequence). The CDR3 totals 14 residues. In nucleotides, the CDR3 is TGTGCCAGCAGCCAACGGGACAGAAAAAACATTCAGTACTTC. This encodes CASSQRDRKNIQYF.